The 32 T cell receptor beta chains in this list originate from one sample, sequenced in a study of CXCR3-negative and CXCR3-positive naive CD8 T cells. General observations from the study: Hydrophobicity was higher for TRB CDR3s found in CXCR3-positive naive cells than in CXCR3-negative naive cells.

The antigens of these receptors remain unknown. TRB cDNA was prepared as libraries by UMI-labeled 5' RACE. TCRdb processed the 5' RACE reads again and assigns one entry to each CDR3 protein, with no DNA. The specimen's table records 100,000 or so distinct CDR3 sequences. The sample was naive CXCR3+ CD8+ T cells from blood. This sample's subset: CD45RO-CCR7+CD27+CD95- naive CD8+ T cells expressing CXCR3 (TNR3+). These receptor sequences come from a human donor in good health. Some clones in this sample may be carry-over from other donors' samples.

The chain is built from TRBV30 and TRBJ2-7; TCRdb outputs TRBD1, but without DNA this stays unchecked. CDR1 GTSNPN and CDR2 SVGIG come from the germline V gene (reference sequence). The CDR3 spans 14 residues. CDR3 residues: CAWLGTESSYEQYF. The variable domain in full, with the rest retrieved from reference TRBV30 and TRBJ2-7, is SQTIHQWPATLVQPVGSPLSLECTVEGTSNPNLYWYRQAAGRGLQLLFYSVGIGQISSEVPQNLSASRPQDRQFILSSKKLLLSDSGFYLCAWLGTESSYEQYFGPGTRLTVT.

V and J are TRBV15 and TRBJ2-7. The length of the CDR3 is 12 residues. From germline, CDR1 is LNHNV and CDR2 YYDKDF (reference sequence). CDR3 in amino acids: CATSRGEYEQYF.

This chain uses TRBV19 with TRBJ2-5; the TRBD2 assignment by TCRdb is unverifiable without DNA. This CDR3 is 16 amino acids long. The germline V gene has CDR1 LNHDA and CDR2 SQIVND (reference sequence). The CDR3 region is CASSWTSGMGQETQYF.

This chain links TRBV7-6 with TRBJ2-1. This CDR3 region has 12 residues. CDR1 and CDR2 (germline): SGHVS, FNYEAQ. This chain's CDR3 is CASSLVVNEQFF. Full variable domain (missing parts from reference TRBV7-6 and TRBJ2-1): GAGVSQSPRYKVTKRGQDVALRCDPISGHVSLYWYRQALGQGPEFLTYFNYEAQQDKSGLPNDRFSAERPEGSISTLTIQRTEQRDSAMYRCASSLVVNEQFFGPGTRLTVL.

This chain uses TRBV7-2 with TRBJ2-1; the D call from TCRdb, TRBD1, cannot be confirmed without DNA. The germline CDR1 and CDR2 sequences are SGHTA and FQGNSA. The CDR3 has 19 amino acids. The CDR3 loop is CASSLVVFQGAEIYNEQFF.

The chain joins TRBV12-3 or TRBV12-4 to TRBJ2-1. The CDR3 loop spans 17 amino acids. The CDR3 sequence is CASSLSPSAKGYNEQFF.

The V and J genes are TRBV29-1 and TRBJ2-3; there is no DNA to check the TCRdb D call of TRBD1. Germline V gives CDR1 SQVTM, CDR2 ANQGSEA. The length of the CDR3 is 15 residues. CDR3: CSVEETQAPTDTQYF.

This chain links TRBV5-1 with TRBJ2-7; TCRdb selects TRBD2, and the lack of DNA leaves this call unchecked. CDR3 length: 16 amino acids. Germline CDR1 and CDR2: SGHRS and YFSETQ. CDR3 region: CASSLLLAGPGDEQYF.

V gene TRBV28 combines with J gene TRBJ2-1; TCRdb lists TRBD1, though no DNA is available to test this call. There are 16 residues in the CDR3. Germline loops: CDR1 MDHEN, CDR2 SYDVKM. Here the CDR3 reads CASSMIGTGFFNEQFF.

The chain carries TRBV28 and TRBJ2-6. This CDR3 contains 18 residues. CDR1 is MDHEN, CDR2 SYDVKM, per germline. CDR3 sequence: CASSPTAAESPGANVLTF.

The rearrangement uses TRBV7-9 and TRBJ2-1. CDR1 is SEHNR and CDR2 is FQNEAQ in the germline V gene (reference sequence). The CDR3 is 11 amino acids. The CDR3 protein is CASSFHLEQFF.

The chain uses TRBV5-5 and TRBJ2-1. Germline loops: CDR1 SGHKS, CDR2 YYEKEE (reference sequence). This CDR3 spans 11 amino acids. The CDR3 region is CASSWTDEQFF.

This chain links TRBV21-1 with TRBJ2-7; TCRdb's D call of TRBD2 is untestable without DNA. TRBV21-1 is given as a pseudogene. This CDR3 region has 16 residues. CDR3 region: CASSKDRDPPLNEQYF.

The chain's CDR3 is CASSSIWETQYF. V and J are TRBV12-3 or TRBV12-4 and TRBJ2-5. The CDR3 has 12 residues.

The chain is built from TRBV11-2 and TRBJ2-7; TCRdb names TRBD1, which stays unverified in the absence of DNA. This CDR3 comprises 15 residues. Germline CDR1 and CDR2: SGHAT and FQNNGV. This CDR3 is CASSLEARGAYEQYF.

V usage is TRBV19 and J usage is TRBJ2-1; TCRdb selects TRBD1, and the lack of DNA leaves this call unchecked. The CDR3 spans 13 residues. Germline values: CDR1 LNHDA, CDR2 SQIVND (reference sequence). CDR3 protein: CASSMTGYNEQFF.

The chain joins TRBV15 to TRBJ2-1. CDR1 is LNHNV and CDR2 is YYDKDF in the germline V gene (reference sequence). The CDR3 spans 14 residues. CDR3 residues: CATQIYSSYNEQFF.

This sequence joins TRBV28 and TRBJ2-1; TCRdb designates TRBD2, a call that cannot be tested without DNA. Germline V CDR1 and CDR2: MDHEN, SYDVKM. This CDR3 has 16 residues. CDR3 loop: CASSSPRGGANNEQFF.

The V and J genes are TRBV6-6 and TRBJ2-5; TCRdb designates TRBD1, a call that cannot be tested without DNA. The CDR3 runs to 15 residues. Germline-derived CDR1 and CDR2 are MNHNY and SVGAGI (reference sequence). CDR3 sequence reads: CASSYSGATQETQYF.

The chain joins TRBV10-3 to TRBJ2-2; no DNA is available, so the TRBD1 call from TCRdb remains unchecked. The CDR3 spans 15 residues. In germline, CDR1 is ENHRY, CDR2 SYGVKD. CDR3 region: CAISDGQGKTGELFF.

The J gene is TRBJ1-2, the V gene TRBV6-2 or TRBV6-3; TCRdb's assignment of TRBD1 cannot be checked, as there is no DNA. This CDR3 is 14 amino acids long. CDR1 and CDR2 from the germline V gene are MNHEY and SVGEGT. CDR3: CASRWTGGNYGYTF.

The chain has TRBV20-1 and TRBJ2-7; there is no DNA to check the TCRdb D call of TRBD1. The CDR3 contains 13 residues. Germline CDR1 reads DFQATT; CDR2 reads SNEGSKA (reference sequence). CDR3 sequence: CSARAQGAYEQYF.

The rearrangement links TRBV13 to TRBJ2-7. Germline loops: CDR1 PRHDT, CDR2 FYEKMQ (reference sequence). The CDR3 loop spans 13 amino acids. The chain's CDR3 is CASSYRGSYEQYF.

The chain is built from TRBV11-3 and TRBJ2-1; the TCRdb call, TRBD1, lacks DNA for checking. The CDR3 extends over 13 amino acids. Germline CDR1 reads SGHNT; CDR2 reads YENEEA. The CDR3 reads CASSLRGHNEQFF.

The chain employs TRBV7-9 and TRBJ2-5; TCRdb gives TRBD1 as the D gene, but with no DNA this cannot be confirmed. Germline V gene sequence: CDR1 SEHNR, CDR2 FQNEAQ (reference sequence). This CDR3 has 13 residues. CDR3 loop: CASSLDPEETQYF.

V gene TRBV20-1 combines with J gene TRBJ2-1; without DNA, the TCRdb call of TRBD1 cannot be checked. CDR1 DFQATT and CDR2 SNEGSKA come from the germline V gene (reference sequence). The CDR3 runs to 22 residues. CDR3 in amino acids: CSAHQARDINSYAFRSYNEQFF.

The genes are TRBV11-2 and TRBJ2-2; the D gene TCRdb calls, TRBD1, cannot be checked with no DNA. The germline gives CDR1 SGHAT, CDR2 FQNNGV. The CDR3 is 16 residues long. CDR3 loop: CASSPGHNANTGELFF.

This rearrangement joins TRBV7-9 to TRBJ1-1; TCRdb proposes TRBD1, but this gene call is untestable without DNA. CDR3 length: 16 amino acids. Germline CDR1 reads SEHNR; CDR2 reads FQNEAQ (reference sequence). This chain's CDR3 is CASSPPAGGANTEAFF.

The rearrangement uses TRBV9 and TRBJ2-7; the TCRdb call, TRBD1, lacks DNA for checking. CDR3 length: 15 residues. Germline V CDR1 and CDR2: SGDLS, YYNGEE. This CDR3 is CASSAETGRQDEQYF.

The V gene is TRBV30, the J gene TRBJ2-7; TCRdb designates TRBD1, a call that cannot be tested without DNA. CDR1 GTSNPN and CDR2 SVGIG come from the germline V gene (reference sequence). This CDR3 has 14 residues. The CDR3 sequence: CAWSAGQGLYEQYF.

The chain's CDR3 is CASNEGLGGYTF. J is TRBJ1-2 and V is TRBV12-3 or TRBV12-4; with no DNA, the TCRdb D assignment of TRBD1 cannot be verified. The CDR3 spans 12 residues.

V is TRBV10-2 and J is TRBJ2-7; TCRdb returns TRBD1, unconfirmable since there is no DNA. Per the germline V gene, CDR1 is WSHSY and CDR2 is SAAADI. The CDR3 contains 13 residues. CDR3 in amino acids: CANRQGEVGEQYF.